This TCR beta chain was profiled in a study of blood T cell repertoires in COVID-19 (TCRdb year 2020). Turning to the overall study: Samples covering the acute and convalescent phases of COVID-19 were provided by collaborators in the United States, Italy and Spain. The repertoires were released in a freely available public database intended as a resource for research on the immune response to SARS-CoV-2. HLA class I and class II types, where available, came from metadata supplied by the sample provider rather than from assay-based typing. Sample metadata almost always included a de-identified subject ID, COVID-19 status, age in years and sex. The prospective study material was composed of cDNA or gDNA derived from T cells, B-cell-depleted T cells, or PBMCs. The dataset comprised deeply sampled blood TCRbeta repertoires from subjects exposed to, actively infected with, or recovered from COVID-19. The samples were drawn from two sources: the first 160 participants of the ongoing ImmuneRACE study, and approximately 1,300 subjects contributed by 6 global collaborators. Results and caveats for the whole study, not just this receptor: How much clinical and demographic metadata was included differed by source and by participant, and the metadata was provided uncurated.

The CDR3 starts with the cysteine, ends with the phenylalanine, and has 14 residues. The entry retains the CDR3 DNA only, 42 bases that are in frame from base 1. Trimming removed 6 bases from V and 1 base from J, leaving 13 bases between the germline ends. The germline V gene encodes CDR1 KGHSH and CDR2 LQKENI. The immunoSEQ Assay, a bias-controlled multiplex PCR, was used to amplify TCRbeta CDR3 regions from genomic DNA. Regarding the original processing steps: Within the assay, amplification of reference gene primers was used to estimate how many nucleated cells each sample contained. To quantify the absolute abundance of each unique TCRbeta CDR3 rearrangement, sequence reads were collapsed and filtered. For each sample, productive Simpson clonality was calculated as the square root of Simpson's diversity index across productive rearrangements. Drawn from immuneACCESS, this table holds only the in-frame rearrangements with V and J called that TCRdb kept. Clones are partly lost; checked studies trace under half to an unresolved V gene and leave the rest unexplained. V and J calls and clone size are copied from that table; D and trimming were computed from the DNA. Recorded for this sample are approximately 210,000 clones; about 85% of them occurred a single time. 1.7% of the sample is taken by the ten largest.

Each collaborating institution followed its own protocols to collect whole blood in K2EDTA tubes. For TCRbeta analysis, collaborator samples were shipped as frozen whole blood, as isolated PBMCs, or as DNA extracted from either sample type. Details on this clone: The specificity of this receptor is unknown. Base qualities are not at hand, and no much larger clone is one base apart.

The sequence was collected from a man aged 65 to 85 with acute or convalescent COVID-19. Sequenced material: peripheral blood. The receptor chain draws on TRBV18 and TRBJ2-7, with the D gene call left open. The DNA sequence is TGTGCCAGCTCTCCCAGAAGGAGTTCCTACGAGCAGTACTTC. This yields the protein CASSPRRSSYEQYF.